This T cell receptor (beta chain) was recovered during a study of blood T cell repertoires in COVID-19. V gave up 7 bases and J gave up 8 bases, with 17 bases separating them. The CDR3 has 13 residues. Authors' processing steps: Scientists estimated how many nucleated cells there were by amplifying reference gene primers. Here immunoSEQ multiplex PCR was the method, and the copy in TCRdb shows in-frame clones only, minus some. V, J and clone size reflect that table, while D and trimming were determined from the DNA. The sample has about 100,000 clones, more than 70% seen once. Sequencing was done on a sample of peripheral blood. V usage is TRBV12-3 or TRBV12-4 and J usage is TRBJ1-2; perhaps TRBD1 as D (5 bases). This TCR was recovered from a human donor in a cohort sampled during active COVID-19. DNA of the CDR3: TGTGCCAGCACCTGGGGGGTCATGTCGGGCTACACCTTC. Translation gives CASTWGVMSGYTF.